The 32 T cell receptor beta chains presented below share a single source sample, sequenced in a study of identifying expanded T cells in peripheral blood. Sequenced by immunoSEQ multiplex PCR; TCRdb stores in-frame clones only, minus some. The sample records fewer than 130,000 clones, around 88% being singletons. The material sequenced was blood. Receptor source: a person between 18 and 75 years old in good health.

The CDR3 loop reads CAWSAPHRAGELFF. The CDR3 bases are TGTGCCTGGAGTGCCCCGCACAGGGCCGGGGAGCTGTTTTTT. The V call is TRBV30, the J call TRBJ2-2; TRBD1 might be the D (6 bases). The CDR3 runs 14 residues. Germline V gene lookup returns CDR1 GTSNPN and CDR2 SVGIG (reference sequence). Trimming pared 1 base from V and 6 bases from J, leaving 12 bases between.

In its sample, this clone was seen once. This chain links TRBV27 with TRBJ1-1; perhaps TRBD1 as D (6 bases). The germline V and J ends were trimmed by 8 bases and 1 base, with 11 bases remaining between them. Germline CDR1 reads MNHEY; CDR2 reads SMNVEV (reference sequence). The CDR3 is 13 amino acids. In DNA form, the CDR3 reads TGTGCCAGCGGGGGACAATGGAACACTGAAGCTTTCTTT. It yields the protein CASGGQWNTEAFF.

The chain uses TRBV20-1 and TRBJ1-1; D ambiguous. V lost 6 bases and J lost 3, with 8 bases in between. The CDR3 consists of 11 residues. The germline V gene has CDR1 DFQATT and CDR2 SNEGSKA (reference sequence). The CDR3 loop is CSAPYDTEAFF. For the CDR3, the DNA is TGCAGTGCCCCCTATGACACTGAAGCTTTCTTT.

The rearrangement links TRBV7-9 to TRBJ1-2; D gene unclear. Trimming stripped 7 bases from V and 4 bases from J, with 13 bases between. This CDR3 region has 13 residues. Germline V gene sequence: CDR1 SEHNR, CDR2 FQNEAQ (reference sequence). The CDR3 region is CASTPGEGYGYTF. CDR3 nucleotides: TGTGCCAGCACCCCCGGGGAAGGCTATGGCTACACCTTC.

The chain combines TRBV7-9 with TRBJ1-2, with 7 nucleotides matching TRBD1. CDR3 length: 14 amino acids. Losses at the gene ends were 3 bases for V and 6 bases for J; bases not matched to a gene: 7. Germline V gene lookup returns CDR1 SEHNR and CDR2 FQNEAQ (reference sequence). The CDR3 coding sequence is TGTGCCAGCAGCTTCGTAGGGACAGCCCATGGCTACACCTTC. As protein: CASSFVGTAHGYTF.

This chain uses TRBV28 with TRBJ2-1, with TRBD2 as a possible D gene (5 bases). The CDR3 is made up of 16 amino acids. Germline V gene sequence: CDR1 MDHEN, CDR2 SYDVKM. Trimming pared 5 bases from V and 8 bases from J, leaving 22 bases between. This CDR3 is CASSPGSVRTQDEQFF. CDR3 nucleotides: TGTGCCAGCAGTCCGGGGTCCGTCCGGACGCAGGATGAGCAGTTCTTC.

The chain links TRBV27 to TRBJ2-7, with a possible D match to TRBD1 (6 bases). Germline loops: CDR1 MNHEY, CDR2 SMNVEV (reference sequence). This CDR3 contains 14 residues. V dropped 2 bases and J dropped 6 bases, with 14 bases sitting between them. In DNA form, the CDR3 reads TGTGCCAGCAGTTTAGGAACAGGGTACAGCGAGCAGTACTTC. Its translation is CASSLGTGYSEQYF.

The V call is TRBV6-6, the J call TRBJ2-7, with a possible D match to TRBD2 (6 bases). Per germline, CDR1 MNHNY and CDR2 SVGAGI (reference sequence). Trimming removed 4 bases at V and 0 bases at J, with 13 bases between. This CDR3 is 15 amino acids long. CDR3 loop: CASSLRAGSSYEQYF. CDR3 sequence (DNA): TGTGCCAGCAGTTTACGGGCGGGGAGCTCCTACGAGCAGTACTTC.

CDR3 sequence reads: CAISEGGALYEQYF. CDR3 coding DNA: TGTGCCATCAGTGAGGGAGGGGCCCTCTACGAGCAGTACTTC. The chain carries TRBV10-3 and TRBJ2-7; perhaps TRBD2 as D (6 bases). Trimming shortened V by 2 bases and J by 3 bases, and 11 bases separated the two germline ends. The CDR3 has 14 residues. Germline values: CDR1 ENHRY, CDR2 SYGVKD.

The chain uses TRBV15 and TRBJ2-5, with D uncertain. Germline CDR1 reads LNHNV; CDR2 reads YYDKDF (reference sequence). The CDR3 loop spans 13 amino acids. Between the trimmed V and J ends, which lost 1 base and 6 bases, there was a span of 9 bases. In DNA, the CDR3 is TGTGCCACCAGCAGAGCGTCCACACAGACCCAGTACTTC. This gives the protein CATSRASTQTQYF.

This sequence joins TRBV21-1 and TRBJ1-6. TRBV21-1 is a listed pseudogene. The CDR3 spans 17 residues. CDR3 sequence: CASSIRRSLPPSSPLHF. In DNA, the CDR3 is TGTGCCAGCAGCATCCGTAGATCATTACCTCCAAGCTCACCCCTCCACTTT.

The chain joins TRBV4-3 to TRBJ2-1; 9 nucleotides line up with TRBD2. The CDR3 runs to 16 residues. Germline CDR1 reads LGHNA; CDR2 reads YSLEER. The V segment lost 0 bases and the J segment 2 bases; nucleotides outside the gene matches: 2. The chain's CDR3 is CASSQDGGGAYNEQFF. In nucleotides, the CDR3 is TGCGCCAGCAGCCAAGATGGCGGGGGGGCCTACAATGAGCAGTTCTTC.

The CDR3 region is CASMGSWETQYF. The CDR3 region has the DNA TGTGCCAGCATGGGGAGCTGGGAGACCCAGTACTTC. V usage is TRBV6-1 and J usage is TRBJ2-5; TRBD2 is a possible D gene (5 bases). With 7 bases removed from V and 5 bases from J, the gap between germline ends came to 11 bases. Germline CDR1 is MNHNS and CDR2 is SASEGT. The CDR3 runs 12 residues.

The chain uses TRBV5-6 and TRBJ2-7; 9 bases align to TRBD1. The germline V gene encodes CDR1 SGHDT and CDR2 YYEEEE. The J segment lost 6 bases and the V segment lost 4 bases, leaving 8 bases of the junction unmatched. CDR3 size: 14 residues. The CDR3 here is CASSPGQGMREQYF. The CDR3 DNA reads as TGTGCCAGCAGCCCGGGACAGGGTATGCGCGAGCAGTACTTC. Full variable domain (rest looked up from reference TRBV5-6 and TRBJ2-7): DAGVTQSPTHLIKTRGQQVTLRCSPKSGHDTVSWYQQALGQGPQFIFQYYEEEERQRGNFPDRFSGHQFPNYSSELNVNALLLGDSALYLCASSPGQGMREQYFGPGTRLTVT.

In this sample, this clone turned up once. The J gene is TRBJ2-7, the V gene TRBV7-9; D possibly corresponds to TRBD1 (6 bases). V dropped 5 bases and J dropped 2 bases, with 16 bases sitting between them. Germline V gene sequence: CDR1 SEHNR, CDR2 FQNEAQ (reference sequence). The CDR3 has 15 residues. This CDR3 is CASSPRTGTTYEQYF. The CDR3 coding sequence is TGTGCCAGCAGCCCTCGGACCGGGACAACCTACGAGCAGTACTTC.

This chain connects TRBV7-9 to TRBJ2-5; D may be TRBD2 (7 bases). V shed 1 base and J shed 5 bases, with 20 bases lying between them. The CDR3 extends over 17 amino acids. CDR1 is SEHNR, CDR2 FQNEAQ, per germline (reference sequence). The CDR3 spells CASSLDGGRFEVETQYF. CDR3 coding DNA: TGTGCCAGCAGCTTAGACGGGGGGCGCTTCGAAGTGGAGACCCAGTACTTC.

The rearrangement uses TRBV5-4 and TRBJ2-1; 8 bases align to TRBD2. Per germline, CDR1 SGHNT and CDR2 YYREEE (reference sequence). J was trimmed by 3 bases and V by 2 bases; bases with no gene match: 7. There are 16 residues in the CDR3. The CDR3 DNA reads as TGTGCCAGCAGCTTCCCGGGGGGGTCCGGCTACAATGAGCAGTTCTTC. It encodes CASSFPGGSGYNEQFF.

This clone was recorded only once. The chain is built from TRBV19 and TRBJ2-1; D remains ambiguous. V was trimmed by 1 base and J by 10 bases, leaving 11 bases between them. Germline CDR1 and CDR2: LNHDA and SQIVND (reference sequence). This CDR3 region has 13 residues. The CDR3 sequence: CASSIGGFREQFF. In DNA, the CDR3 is TGTGCCAGTAGTATAGGTGGGTTTAGGGAGCAGTTCTTC.

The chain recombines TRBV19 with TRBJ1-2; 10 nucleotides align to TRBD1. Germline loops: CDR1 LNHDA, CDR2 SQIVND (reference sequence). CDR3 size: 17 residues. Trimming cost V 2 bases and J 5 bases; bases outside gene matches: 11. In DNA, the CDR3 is TGTGCCAGTAGTATATCGTCGGGGACAGGGGCCAAATATGGCTACACCTTC. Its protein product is CASSISSGTGAKYGYTF.

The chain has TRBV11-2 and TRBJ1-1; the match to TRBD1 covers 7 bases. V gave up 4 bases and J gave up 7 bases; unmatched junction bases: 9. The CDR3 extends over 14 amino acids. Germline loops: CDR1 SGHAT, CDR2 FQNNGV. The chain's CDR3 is CASSSTRQGGEAFF. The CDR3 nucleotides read TGTGCCAGCAGCTCGACCCGACAGGGCGGTGAAGCTTTCTTT.

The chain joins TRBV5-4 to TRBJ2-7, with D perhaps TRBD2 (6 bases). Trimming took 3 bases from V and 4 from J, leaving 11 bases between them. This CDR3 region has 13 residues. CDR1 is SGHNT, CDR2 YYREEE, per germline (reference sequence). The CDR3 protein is CASSSREDYEQYF. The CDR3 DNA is TGTGCCAGCAGCTCGAGGGAGGATTACGAGCAGTACTTC.

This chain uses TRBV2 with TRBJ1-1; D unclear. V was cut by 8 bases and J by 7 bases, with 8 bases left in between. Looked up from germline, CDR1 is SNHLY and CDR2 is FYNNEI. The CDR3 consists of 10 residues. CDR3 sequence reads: CASVLLEAFF. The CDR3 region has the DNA TGTGCCAGCGTCCTCCTTGAAGCTTTCTTT.

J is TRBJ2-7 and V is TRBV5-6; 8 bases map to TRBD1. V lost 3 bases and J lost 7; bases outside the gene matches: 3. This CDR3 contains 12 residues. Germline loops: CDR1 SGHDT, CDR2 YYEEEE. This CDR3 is CASSWTGREQYF. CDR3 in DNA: TGTGCCAGCAGCTGGACAGGGAGGGAGCAGTACTTC. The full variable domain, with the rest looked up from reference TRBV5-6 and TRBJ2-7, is DAGVTQSPTHLIKTRGQQVTLRCSPKSGHDTVSWYQQALGQGPQFIFQYYEEEERQRGNFPDRFSGHQFPNYSSELNVNALLLGDSALYLCASSWTGREQYFGPGTRLTVT.

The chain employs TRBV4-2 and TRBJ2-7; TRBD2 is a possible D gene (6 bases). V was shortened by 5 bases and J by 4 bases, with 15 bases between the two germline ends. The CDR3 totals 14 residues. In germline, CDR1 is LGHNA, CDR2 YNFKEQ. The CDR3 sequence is CASSVSGSTYEQYF. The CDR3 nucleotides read TGTGCCAGCAGCGTTAGCGGCTCTACTTACGAGCAGTACTTC.

CDR3 DNA sequence: TGTGCCAGCACCACCGGGACAGGGCGGGAGCAGTACTTC. This encodes CASTTGTGREQYF. This sequence joins TRBV6-6 and TRBJ2-7; the match to TRBD1 covers 9 bases. The CDR3 length is 13 residues. The germline V gene has CDR1 MNHNY and CDR2 SVGAGI (reference sequence). The ends lost 7 bases at V and 7 bases at J; junction bases unmatched: 8.

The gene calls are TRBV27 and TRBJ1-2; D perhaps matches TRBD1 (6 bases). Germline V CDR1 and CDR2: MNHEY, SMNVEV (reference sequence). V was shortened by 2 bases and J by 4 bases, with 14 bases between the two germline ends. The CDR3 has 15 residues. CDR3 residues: CASSLGAGASYGYTF. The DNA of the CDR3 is TGTGCCAGCAGTTTAGGGGCAGGGGCAAGCTATGGCTACACCTTC.

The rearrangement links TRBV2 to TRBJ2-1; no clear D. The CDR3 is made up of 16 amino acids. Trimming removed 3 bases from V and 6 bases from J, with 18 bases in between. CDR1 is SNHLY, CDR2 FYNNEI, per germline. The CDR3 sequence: CASSDPRQVRPNEQFF. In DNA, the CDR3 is TGTGCCAGCAGTGATCCGCGGCAGGTCCGCCCCAATGAGCAGTTCTTC.

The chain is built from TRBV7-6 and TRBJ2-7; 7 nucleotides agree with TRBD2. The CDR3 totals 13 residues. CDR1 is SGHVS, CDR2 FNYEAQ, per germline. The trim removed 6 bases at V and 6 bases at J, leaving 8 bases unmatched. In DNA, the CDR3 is TGTGCCAGCAGGGGGGAGGGGTCCATCGAGCAGTACTTC. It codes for CASRGEGSIEQYF.

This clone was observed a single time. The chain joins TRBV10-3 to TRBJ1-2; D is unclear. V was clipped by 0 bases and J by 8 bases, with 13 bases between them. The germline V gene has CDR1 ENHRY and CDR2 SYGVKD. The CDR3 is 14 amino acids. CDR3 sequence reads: CAISESTLIRGYTF. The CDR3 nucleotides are TGTGCCATCAGTGAGTCGACTCTGATCCGCGGCTACACCTTC.

The CDR3 sequence is CASSPRTVRGPYNEQFF. CDR3 nucleotide sequence: TGTGCCAGCTCACCACGAACCGTCCGGGGGCCCTACAATGAGCAGTTCTTC. The rearrangement links TRBV18 to TRBJ2-1; D possibly uses TRBD1 or TRBD2 (6 bases each). The V gene lost 1 base and the J gene lost 2 bases, with 15 bases spanning the gap. CDR3 length: 17 amino acids. From germline, CDR1 is KGHSH and CDR2 LQKENI.

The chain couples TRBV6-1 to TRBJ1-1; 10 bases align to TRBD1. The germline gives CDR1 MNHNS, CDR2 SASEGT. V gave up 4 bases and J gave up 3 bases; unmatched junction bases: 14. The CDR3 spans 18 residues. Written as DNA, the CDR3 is TGTGCCAGCAGTGGTGAGGGACAGGGGCAGGCGTGGGACACTGAAGCTTTCTTT. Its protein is CASSGEGQGQAWDTEAFF.

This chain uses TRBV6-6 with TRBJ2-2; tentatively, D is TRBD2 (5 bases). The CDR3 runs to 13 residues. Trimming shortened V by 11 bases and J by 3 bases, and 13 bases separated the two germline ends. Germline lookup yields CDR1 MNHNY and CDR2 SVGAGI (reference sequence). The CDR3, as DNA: TGTGCCGCCAAGGAGGACTACACCGGGGAGCTGTTTTTT. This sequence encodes CAAKEDYTGELFF.